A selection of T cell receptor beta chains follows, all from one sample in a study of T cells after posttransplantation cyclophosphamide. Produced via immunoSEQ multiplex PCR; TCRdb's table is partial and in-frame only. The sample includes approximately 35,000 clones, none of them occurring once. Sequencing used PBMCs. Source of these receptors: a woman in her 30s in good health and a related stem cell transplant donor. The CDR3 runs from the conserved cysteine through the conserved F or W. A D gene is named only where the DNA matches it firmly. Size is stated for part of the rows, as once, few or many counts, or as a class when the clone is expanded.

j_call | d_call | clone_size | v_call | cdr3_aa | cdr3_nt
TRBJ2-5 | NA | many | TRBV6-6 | CASSWGGVGQETQYF | TGTGCCAGCAGTTGGGGCGGGGTGGGTCAAGAGACCCAGTACTTC
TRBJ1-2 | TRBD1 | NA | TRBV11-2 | CASSGQGTYGYTF | TGTGCCAGCAGCGGACAGGGTACCTATGGCTACACCTTC
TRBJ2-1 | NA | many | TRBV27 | CASSSDSGNEQFF | TGTGCCAGCAGTTCGGACAGTGGCAATGAGCAGTTCTTC
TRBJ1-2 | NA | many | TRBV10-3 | CAISESYYGYTF | TGTGCCATCAGTGAGTCCTACTATGGCTACACCTTC
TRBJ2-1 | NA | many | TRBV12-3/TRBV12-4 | CASSFDNEQFF | TGTGCCAGCAGTTTCGACAATGAGCAGTTCTTC
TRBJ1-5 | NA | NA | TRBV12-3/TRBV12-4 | CASSLQGLSQHF | TGTGCCAGCAGTTTACAGGGTCTCTCCCAGCATTTT
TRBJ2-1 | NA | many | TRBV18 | CASSPPGRPLTYNEQFF | TGTGCCAGCTCACCACCGGGCAGGCCGCTAACCTACAATGAGCAGTTCTTC
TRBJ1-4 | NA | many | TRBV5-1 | CASSVQPGGEKLFF | TGCGCCAGCAGCGTACAGCCCGGGGGTGAAAAACTGTTTTTT
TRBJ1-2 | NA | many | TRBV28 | CASSSTHYYGYTF | TGTGCCAGCAGTTCTACGCATTACTATGGCTACACCTTC
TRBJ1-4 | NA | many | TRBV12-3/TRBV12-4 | CASTGTRRNEKLFF | TGTGCCAGCACCGGGACACGGCGCAATGAAAAACTGTTTTTT
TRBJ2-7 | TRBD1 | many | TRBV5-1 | CASSLAGTDTYEQYF | TGCGCCAGCAGCTTGGCCGGGACAGACACCTACGAGCAGTACTTC
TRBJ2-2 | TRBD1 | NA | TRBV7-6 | CASSLFGQAGELFF | TGTGCCAGCAGCTTATTTGGACAGGCCGGGGAGCTGTTTTTT
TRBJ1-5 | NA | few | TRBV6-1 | CASSGHSGNQPQHF | TGTGCCAGCAGTGGACATTCGGGCAATCAGCCCCAGCATTTT
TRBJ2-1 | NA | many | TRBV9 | CASSPTGGYNEQFF | TGTGCCAGCAGCCCGACCGGGGGATACAATGAGCAGTTCTTC
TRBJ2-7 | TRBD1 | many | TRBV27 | CASGPGTGAYEQYF | TGTGCCAGCGGTCCCGGGACAGGGGCCTACGAGCAGTACTTC
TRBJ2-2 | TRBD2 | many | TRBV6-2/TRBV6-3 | CASSLLAGSTGELFF | TGTGCCAGCAGTTTATTAGCGGGTTCAACCGGGGAGCTGTTTTTT
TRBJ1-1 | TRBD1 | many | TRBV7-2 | CASSLSGQGTFTEAFF | TGTGCCAGCAGCTTATCGGGACAGGGTACGTTCACTGAAGCTTTCTTT
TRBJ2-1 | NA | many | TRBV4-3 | CASSQDPRDNEQFF | TGCGCCAGCAGCCAAGATCCCAGGGACAATGAGCAGTTCTTC
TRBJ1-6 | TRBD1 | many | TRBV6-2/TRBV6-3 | CASKDRGDSPLHF | TGTGCCAGCAAGGACAGGGGGGATTCACCCCTCCACTTT
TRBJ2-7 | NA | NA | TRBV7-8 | CASSLTGTSYEQYF | TGTGCCAGCAGCTTGACAGGAACCTCCTACGAGCAGTACTTC
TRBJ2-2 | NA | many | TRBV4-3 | CASSPTLGTDTGELFF | TGCGCCAGCAGCCCAACGCTAGGAACGGACACCGGGGAGCTGTTTTTT
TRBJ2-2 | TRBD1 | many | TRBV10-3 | CAISGGTGDRELFF | TGTGCCATCAGTGGGGGGACAGGGGACCGGGAGCTGTTTTTT
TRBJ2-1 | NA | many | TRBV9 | CASSTHRLNEQFF | TGTGCCAGCAGCACTCATCGACTAAATGAGCAGTTCTTC
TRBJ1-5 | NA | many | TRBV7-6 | CASSLVGHQPQHF | TGTGCCAGCAGCTTAGTGGGCCATCAGCCCCAGCATTTT
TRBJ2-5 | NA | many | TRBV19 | CASNPAGRTSKETQYF | TGTGCCAGTAACCCTGCCGGCAGGACAAGTAAAGAGACCCAGTACTTC
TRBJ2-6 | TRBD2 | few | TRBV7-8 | CASSLGAGDPGANVLTF | TGTGCCAGCAGCTTAGGGGCGGGGGATCCGGGGGCCAACGTCCTGACTTTC
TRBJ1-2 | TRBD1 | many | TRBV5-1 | CASSLGDREYGYTF | TGCGCCAGCAGCCTGGGGGACAGGGAATATGGCTACACCTTC
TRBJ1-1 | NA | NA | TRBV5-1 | CASSSLGVGRANTEAFF | TGCGCCAGCAGCTCCCTAGGGGTTGGGAGGGCAAACACTGAAGCTTTCTTT
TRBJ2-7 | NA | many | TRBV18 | CASSPAQGKYEQYF | TGTGCCAGCTCACCCGCACAGGGAAAGTACGAGCAGTACTTC
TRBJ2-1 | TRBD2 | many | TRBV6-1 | CASRAGLASSNEQFF | TGTGCCAGTCGAGCGGGATTAGCCTCGAGTAATGAGCAGTTCTTC
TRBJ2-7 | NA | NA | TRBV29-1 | CSVELGGYEQYF | TGCAGCGTTGAGCTGGGGGGCTACGAGCAGTACTTC
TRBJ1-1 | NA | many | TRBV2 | CASSEGHPEAFF | TGTGCCAGCAGTGAAGGGCACCCGGAAGCTTTCTTT
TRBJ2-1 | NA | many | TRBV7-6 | CASSLGGRHNEQFF | TGTGCCAGCAGCTTAGGAGGGCGCCACAATGAGCAGTTCTTC
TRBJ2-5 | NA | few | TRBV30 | CAWSVHGGLQETQYF | TGTGCCTGGAGTGTACATGGGGGCTTACAAGAGACCCAGTACTTC
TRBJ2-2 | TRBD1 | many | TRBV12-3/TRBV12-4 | CASKQGQNTGELFF | TGTGCCAGCAAACAGGGGCAGAACACCGGGGAGCTGTTTTTT
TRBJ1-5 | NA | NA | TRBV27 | CASSPDRLDSNQPQHF | TGTGCCAGCAGTCCTGACAGACTAGATAGCAATCAGCCCCAGCATTTT
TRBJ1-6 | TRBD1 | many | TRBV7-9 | CASRPDRQNSPLHF | TGTGCCAGCAGACCGGACAGGCAGAATTCACCCCTCCACTTT
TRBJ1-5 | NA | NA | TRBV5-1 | CASSHSGGNQPQHF | TGCGCCAGCAGCCATTCCGGGGGGAATCAGCCCCAGCATTTT
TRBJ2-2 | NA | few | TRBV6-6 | CASSLRTANTGELFF | TGTGCCAGCAGTTTGCGGACAGCGAACACCGGGGAGCTGTTTTTT
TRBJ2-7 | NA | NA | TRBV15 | CATSRDLADYEQYF | TGTGCCACCAGCAGAGATCTGGCCGATTACGAGCAGTACTTC
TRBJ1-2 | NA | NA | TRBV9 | CASSAVGGVYGYTF | TGTGCCAGCAGCGCGGTCGGGGGGGTCTATGGCTACACCTTC
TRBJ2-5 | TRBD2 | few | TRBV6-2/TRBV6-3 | CASNDGGLAGQETQYF | TGTGCCAGCAACGACGGGGGATTAGCGGGGCAAGAGACCCAGTACTTC
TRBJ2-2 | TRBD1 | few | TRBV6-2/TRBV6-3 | CASSYSTGTAFNGELFF | TGTGCCAGCAGTTACTCGACCGGGACAGCTTTCAACGGGGAGCTGTTTTTT
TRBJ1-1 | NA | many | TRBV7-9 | CASSLGNSGTEAFF | TGTGCCAGCAGCTTAGGGAACTCGGGGACTGAAGCTTTCTTT
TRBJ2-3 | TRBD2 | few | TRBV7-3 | CASSLIAGGTDTQYF | TGTGCCAGCAGCTTAATAGCGGGGGGCACAGATACGCAGTATTTT
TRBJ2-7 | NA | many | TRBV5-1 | CASSSAGHQASSYEQYF | TGCGCCAGCAGCTCGGCTGGACACCAGGCGAGCTCCTACGAGCAGTACTTC
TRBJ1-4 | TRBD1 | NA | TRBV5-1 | CASSPYGTGYEKLFF | TGCGCCAGCAGCCCCTACGGGACAGGGTACGAAAAACTGTTTTTT
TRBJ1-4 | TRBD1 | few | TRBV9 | CASSAAPGQGNEKLFF | TGTGCCAGCAGCGCAGCTCCGGGACAGGGTAATGAAAAACTGTTTTTT
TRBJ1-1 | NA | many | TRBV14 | CASSQHDRGTEAFF | TGTGCCAGCAGCCAGCACGATAGGGGGACTGAAGCTTTCTTT
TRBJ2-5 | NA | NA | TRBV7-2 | CASSFGGEQTQYF | TGTGCCAGCAGCTTCGGAGGGGAGCAGACCCAGTACTTC
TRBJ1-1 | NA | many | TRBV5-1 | CASSLGFLGGTEAFF | TGCGCCAGCAGCTTGGGGTTTCTGGGGGGCACTGAAGCTTTCTTT
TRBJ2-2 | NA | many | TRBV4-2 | CASSQDWGSAGELFF | TGTGCCAGCAGCCAAGATTGGGGCTCCGCCGGGGAGCTGTTTTTT
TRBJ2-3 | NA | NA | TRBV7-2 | CASSRQGGEDTQYF | TGTGCCAGCAGCCGTCAGGGTGGAGAAGATACGCAGTATTTT
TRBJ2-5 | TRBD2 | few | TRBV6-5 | CASSPGLAGLETQYF | TGTGCCAGCAGTCCGGGACTAGCGGGGCTAGAGACCCAGTACTTC